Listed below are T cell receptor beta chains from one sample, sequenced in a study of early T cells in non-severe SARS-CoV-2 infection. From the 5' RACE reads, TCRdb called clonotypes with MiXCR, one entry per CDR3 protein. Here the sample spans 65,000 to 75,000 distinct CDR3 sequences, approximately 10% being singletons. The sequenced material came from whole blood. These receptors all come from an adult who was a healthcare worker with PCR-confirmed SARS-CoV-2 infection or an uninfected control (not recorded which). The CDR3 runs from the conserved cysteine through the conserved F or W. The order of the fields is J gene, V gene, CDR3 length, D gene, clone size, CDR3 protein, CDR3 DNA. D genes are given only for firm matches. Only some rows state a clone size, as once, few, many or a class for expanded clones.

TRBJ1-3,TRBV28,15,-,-,CASSSGGPSGNTIYF,TGTGCCAGCAGTTCCGGCGGCCCCTCTGGAAACACCATATATTTT
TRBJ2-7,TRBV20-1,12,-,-,CSAGGRAYEQYF,TGCAGTGCTGGGGGGCGGGCCTACGAGCAGTACTTC
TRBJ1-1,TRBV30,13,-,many,CAYGREWNTEAFF,TGTGCCTACGGCAGGGAATGGAACACTGAAGCTTTCTTT
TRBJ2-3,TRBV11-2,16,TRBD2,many,CASSLGTSGGQGTQYF,TGTGCCAGCAGCTTAGGGACTAGCGGGGGGCAGGGTACGCAGTATTTT
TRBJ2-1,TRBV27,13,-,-,CASSADSNNEQFF,TGTGCCAGCAGTGCCGACAGCAACAATGAGCAGTTCTTC
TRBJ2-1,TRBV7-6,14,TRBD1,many,CASRHRTGANEQFF,TGTGCCAGCAGACATAGGACAGGTGCCAATGAGCAGTTCTTC
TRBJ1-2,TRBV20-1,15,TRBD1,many,CSAEGQGVTNYGYTF,TGCAGTGCCGAGGGACAGGGGGTAACTAACTATGGCTACACCTTC
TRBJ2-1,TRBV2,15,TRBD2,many,CASNGLAGVDNEQFF,TGTGCCAGCAACGGACTAGCAGGGGTGGACAATGAGCAGTTCTTC
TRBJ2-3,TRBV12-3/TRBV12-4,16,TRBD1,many,CASSLGLTGTTDTQYF,TGTGCCAGCAGTCTAGGACTGACAGGGACCACAGATACGCAGTATTTT
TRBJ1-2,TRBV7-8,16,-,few,CASSPREGGRNYGYTF,TGTGCCAGCAGCCCCCGGGAGGGGGGGCGTAACTATGGCTACACCTTC
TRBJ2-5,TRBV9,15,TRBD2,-,CASPRLAGDQETQYF,TGTGCCAGCCCCCGACTAGCGGGGGACCAAGAGACCCAGTACTTC
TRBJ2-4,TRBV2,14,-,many,CASSGTEAKNIQYF,TGTGCCAGCAGTGGGACGGAAGCCAAAAACATTCAGTACTTC
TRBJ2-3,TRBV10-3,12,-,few,CAIAEGDDTQYF,TGTGCCATCGCGGAGGGGGATGATACGCAGTATTTT
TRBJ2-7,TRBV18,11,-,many,CASSPGGEQYF,TGTGCCAGCTCACCAGGAGGGGAGCAGTACTTC
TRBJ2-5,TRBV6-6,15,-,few,CASSFAGARQETQYF,TGTGCCAGCAGTTTCGCCGGGGCCCGCCAAGAGACCCAGTACTTC
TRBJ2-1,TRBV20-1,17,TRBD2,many,CSARGTSGSYIINEQFF,TGCAGTGCTAGAGGTACTAGCGGGAGTTATATTATCAATGAGCAGTTCTTC
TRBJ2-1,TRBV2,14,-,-,CASSSSNSYNEQFF,TGTGCCAGCAGCTCCTCCAACTCCTACAATGAGCAGTTCTTC
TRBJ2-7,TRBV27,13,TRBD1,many,CASRDRGPYEQYF,TGTGCCAGCAGGGACAGGGGTCCCTACGAGCAGTACTTC
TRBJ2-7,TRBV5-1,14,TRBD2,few,CASSLTSASYEQYF,TGCGCCAGCAGCTTGACTAGCGCCTCCTACGAGCAGTACTTC
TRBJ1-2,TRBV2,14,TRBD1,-,CASSLRTGGRDYTF,TGTGCCAGCAGCCTACGGACAGGGGGTCGCGACTACACCTTC
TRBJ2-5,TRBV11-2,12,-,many,CASSLDQETQYF,TGTGCCAGCAGCTTAGATCAAGAGACCCAGTACTTC
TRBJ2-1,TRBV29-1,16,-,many,CSVEGPPGSPNNEQFF,TGCAGCGTTGAAGGCCCCCCCGGGAGTCCAAACAATGAGCAGTTCTTC
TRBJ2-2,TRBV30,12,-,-,CAWAGLAGELFF,TGTGCCTGGGCGGGACTCGCCGGGGAGCTGTTTTTT
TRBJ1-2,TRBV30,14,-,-,CAWNPNRANYGYTF,TGTGCCTGGAACCCAAACAGGGCTAACTATGGCTACACCTTC
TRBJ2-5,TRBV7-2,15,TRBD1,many,CASTDPTGSGETQYF,TGTGCCAGCACCGACCCGACAGGGTCTGGGGAGACCCAGTACTTC
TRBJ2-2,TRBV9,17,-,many,CASSATGTHANTGELFF,TGTGCCAGCAGCGCTACAGGGACCCACGCGAATACCGGGGAGCTGTTTTTT
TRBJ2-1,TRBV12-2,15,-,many,CASRLLAGTHNEQFF,TGTGCAAGTCGCTTACTAGCGGGAACTCACAATGAGCAGTTCTTC
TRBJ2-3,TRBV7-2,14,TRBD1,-,CATRQGTPTDTQYF,TGTGCCACCCGACAGGGGACCCCCACAGATACGCAGTATTTT
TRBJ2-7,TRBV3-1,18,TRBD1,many,CASSLSTLRDSYTYEQYF,TGTGCCAGCAGCCTGTCGACCTTACGGGACAGCTATACTTACGAGCAGTACTTC
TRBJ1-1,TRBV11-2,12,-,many,CASSLTSAEAFF,TGTGCCAGCAGCTTAACGTCCGCTGAAGCTTTCTTT
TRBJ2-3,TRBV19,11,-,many,CASSIADTQYF,TGTGCCAGTAGTATAGCAGATACGCAGTATTTT
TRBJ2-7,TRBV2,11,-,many,CASSARNEQYF,TGTGCCAGCAGTGCTCGAAACGAGCAGTACTTC
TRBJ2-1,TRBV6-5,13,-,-,CASSYVGENEQFF,TGTGCCAGCAGTTACGTGGGGGAGAATGAGCAGTTCTTC
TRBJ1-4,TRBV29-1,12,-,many,CSVGEGWEKLFF,TGCAGCGTTGGGGAGGGTTGGGAAAAACTGTTTTTT
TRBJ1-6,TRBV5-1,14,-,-,CASSLDGVNSPLHF,TGCGCCAGCAGCTTGGATGGGGTTAACTCACCCCTCCACTTT
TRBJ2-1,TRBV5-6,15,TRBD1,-,CASSLLSRDRAEQFF,TGTGCCAGCAGCTTGCTAAGCCGGGACAGGGCTGAGCAGTTCTTC
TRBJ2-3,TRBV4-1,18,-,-,CASSQDPRGAASTDTQYF,TGCGCCAGCAGCCAGGACCCCCGGGGAGCGGCTAGCACAGATACGCAGTATTTT
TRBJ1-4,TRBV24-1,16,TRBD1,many,CATSDLGTGGKEKLFF,TGTGCCACCAGTGATTTGGGCACAGGGGGCAAGGAAAAACTGTTTTTT
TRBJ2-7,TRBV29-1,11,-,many,CSVQVIHEQYF,TGCAGCGTGCAGGTAATCCACGAGCAGTACTTC
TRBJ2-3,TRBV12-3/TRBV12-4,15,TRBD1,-,CASSRDRGSTDTQYF,TGTGCCAGCAGTCGCGACAGGGGTTCCACAGATACGCAGTATTTT
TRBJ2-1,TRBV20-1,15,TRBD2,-,CSARESGSSYNEQFF,TGCAGTGCTAGAGAAAGCGGGAGCTCCTACAATGAGCAGTTCTTC
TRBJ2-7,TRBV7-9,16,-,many,CASTLGSGVSSYEQYF,TGTGCCAGCACCTTAGGGAGTGGGGTCAGCTCCTACGAGCAGTACTTC
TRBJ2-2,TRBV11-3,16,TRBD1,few,CASSSTGGTNTGELFF,TGTGCCAGCAGCTCTACAGGGGGCACAAACACCGGGGAGCTGTTTTTT
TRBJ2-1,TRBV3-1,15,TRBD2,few,CASRPRLAGENEQFF,TGTGCCAGCAGACCCAGACTAGCGGGAGAAAATGAGCAGTTCTTC
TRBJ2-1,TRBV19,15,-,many,CASSMGGFYYNEQFF,TGTGCCAGTAGTATGGGGGGTTTCTACTACAATGAGCAGTTCTTC
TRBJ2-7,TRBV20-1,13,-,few,CSAPGDSGYEQYF,TGCAGTGCTCCGGGGGATTCAGGCTACGAGCAGTACTTC
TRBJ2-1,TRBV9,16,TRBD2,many,CASSSFSGSSYNEQFF,TGTGCCAGCAGCTCATTCAGCGGGAGTTCGTACAATGAGCAGTTCTTC
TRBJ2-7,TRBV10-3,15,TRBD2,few,CAISDLSGAEYEQYF,TGTGCCATCAGTGACTTGAGCGGGGCGGAGTACGAGCAGTACTTC
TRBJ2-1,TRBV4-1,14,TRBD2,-,CASSVAGRGNEQFF,TGCGCCAGCAGCGTAGCGGGACGGGGGAATGAGCAGTTCTTC
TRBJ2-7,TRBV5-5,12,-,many,CASSSEGYEQYF,TGTGCCAGCAGCTCCGAGGGGTACGAGCAGTACTTC
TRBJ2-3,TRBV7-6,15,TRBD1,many,CASSLWTGSTDTQYF,TGTGCCAGCAGCTTATGGACAGGAAGCACAGATACGCAGTATTTT
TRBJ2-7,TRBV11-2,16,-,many,CASRPSPGGRSYEQYF,TGTGCCAGCAGACCCAGTCCAGGAGGGCGATCCTACGAGCAGTACTTC
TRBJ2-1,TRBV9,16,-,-,CVSSVAGATSGDEQFF,TGTGTCAGCAGCGTAGCTGGGGCCACCTCAGGCGATGAGCAGTTCTTC
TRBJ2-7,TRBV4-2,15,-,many,CASSQDLQAIYEQYF,TGTGCCAGCAGCCAAGATCTACAGGCGATCTACGAGCAGTACTTC
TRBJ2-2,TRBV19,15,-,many,CASSIGTLNTGELFF,TGTGCCAGTAGTATCGGGACCTTAAACACCGGGGAGCTGTTTTTT
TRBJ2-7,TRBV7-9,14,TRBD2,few,CASSLAGGGNEQYF,TGTGCCAGCAGTCTAGCGGGAGGCGGCAACGAGCAGTACTTC
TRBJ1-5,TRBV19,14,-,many,CASSVQGYSQPQHF,TGTGCCAGTAGTGTTCAGGGGTATAGTCAGCCCCAGCATTTT
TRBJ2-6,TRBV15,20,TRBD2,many,CATSRGMIAGVISGANVLTF,TGTGCCACCAGCAGAGGGATGATAGCGGGAGTCATCTCTGGGGCCAACGTCCTGACTTTC
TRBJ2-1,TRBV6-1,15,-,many,CASSDQAGRYNEQFF,TGTGCCAGCAGTGATCAGGCTGGCCGATACAATGAGCAGTTCTTC
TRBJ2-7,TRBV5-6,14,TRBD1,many,CASSFGTGSYEQYF,TGTGCCAGCAGCTTCGGGACAGGCTCCTACGAGCAGTACTTC